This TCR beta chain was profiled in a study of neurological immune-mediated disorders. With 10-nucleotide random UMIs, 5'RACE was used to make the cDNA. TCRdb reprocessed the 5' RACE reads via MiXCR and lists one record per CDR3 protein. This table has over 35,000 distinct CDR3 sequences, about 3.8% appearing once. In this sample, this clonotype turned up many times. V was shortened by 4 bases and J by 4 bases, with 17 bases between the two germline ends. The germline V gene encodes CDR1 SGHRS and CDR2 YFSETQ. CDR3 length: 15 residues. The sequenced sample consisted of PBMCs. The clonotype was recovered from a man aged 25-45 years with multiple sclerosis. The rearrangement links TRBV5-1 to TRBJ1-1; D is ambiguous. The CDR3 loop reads CASSPRTNSGTEAFF. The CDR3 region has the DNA TGCGCCAGCAGCCCCAGGACGAATTCAGGCACTGAAGCTTTCTTT.